What follows are 21 T cell receptor beta chains derived from one specimen sequenced in a study of T cells after yellow fever vaccination. TCRdb reprocessed the 5' RACE reads via MiXCR and lists one record per CDR3 protein. The data show about 260,000 distinct CDR3 sequences, with around 5.2% seen just once and around 3.3% held by the top ten. The source material was CD4+ T cells sorted from PBMCs, sampled on the day of the yellow fever booster vaccination. These receptor sequences come from a young man who received the YFV17D yellow fever vaccine.

This clonotype was counted ten times or more. This chain joins TRBV12-3 or TRBV12-4 and TRBJ1-2, with D unresolved. V was cut by 4 bases and J by 1 base, with 7 bases left in between. The CDR3 has 13 residues. The CDR3 region is CASSSFINYGYTF. Here the CDR3 DNA reads TGTGCCAGCAGTTCCTTTATTAACTATGGCTACACCTTC.

This clonotype was seen a few times. This chain links TRBV19 with TRBJ1-5, with 7 nucleotides matching TRBD1. Germline V gives CDR1 LNHDA, CDR2 SQIVND (reference sequence). The CDR3 totals 15 residues. After removal of 4 bases from V and 10 bases from J, the junction contained 13 bases not matched to a gene. As DNA, the CDR3 is TGTGCCAGTAGTAGAGCACAGGGGCCAAACCTTCCCCAGCATTTT. Its protein product is CASSRAQGPNLPQHF.

Many counts were recorded for this clonotype. The chain is built from TRBV5-1 and TRBJ2-3, with 7 bases identical to TRBD1. The CDR3 length is 17 residues. J gave up 8 bases and V 4 bases, and 19 bases lay outside the gene matches. The germline V gene encodes CDR1 SGHRS and CDR2 YFSETQ. CDR3 coding DNA: TGCGCCAGCAGCCGATACGCGGACAGGTCTGCGTCGGGTACGCAGTATTTT. Residues: CASSRYADRSASGTQYF.

This clonotype appeared a few times. J is TRBJ1-1 and V is TRBV29-1; perhaps TRBD1 as D (6 bases). CDR1 is SQVTM, CDR2 ANQGSEA, per germline. The V end was cut by 3 bases, the J end by 5 bases, with 13 bases between. The CDR3 length is 13 residues. The CDR3 loop reads CSVDRGKGTEAFF. In DNA, the CDR3 is TGCAGCGTTGACAGGGGTAAGGGAACTGAAGCTTTCTTT.

This clonotype was seen ten or more times. The CDR3 is CASYGGYTGELFF. CDR3 in DNA: TGTGCCAGCTACGGGGGTTACACCGGGGAGCTGTTTTTT. The genes are TRBV19 and TRBJ2-2; possibly TRBD2 for D (6 bases). Looked up from germline, CDR1 is LNHDA and CDR2 is SQIVND (reference sequence). The germline V and J ends were trimmed by 9 bases and 3 bases, with 11 bases remaining between them. This CDR3 region has 13 residues. Variable domain in full (rest from reference TRBV19 and TRBJ2-2): DGGITQSPKYLFRKEGQNVTLSCEQNLNHDAMYWYRQDPGQGLRLIYYSQIVNDFQKGDIAEGYSVSREKKESFPLTVTSAQKNPTAFYLCASYGGYTGELFFGEGSRLTVL.

This clonotype appeared many times. Here the CDR3 reads CASGFMGARNTEAFF. The CDR3 region has the DNA TGTGCCAGCGGATTTATGGGCGCGCGGAACACTGAAGCTTTCTTT. The V gene is TRBV7-2, the J gene TRBJ1-1; no clear D gene. Germline lookup yields CDR1 SGHTA and CDR2 FQGNSA. V was trimmed by 8 bases and J by 1 base, leaving 17 bases between them. The CDR3 consists of 15 residues.

In its sample, this clonotype was seen a few times. The chain couples TRBV6-5 to TRBJ2-2; D is undetermined. The CDR3 consists of 13 residues. V shed 4 bases and J shed 5 bases, with 8 bases lying between them. CDR1 is MNHEY and CDR2 is SVGAGI in the germline V gene. CDR3 sequence: CASSFPPTGELFF. The CDR3 nucleotides read TGTGCCAGCAGTTTCCCCCCTACCGGGGAGCTGTTTTTT.

In this sample, this clonotype turned up a few times. The chain combines TRBV24-1 with TRBJ2-1; D not certain. The CDR3 loop spans 12 amino acids. Trimming removed 2 bases at V and 9 bases at J, with 7 bases between. Germline V gene lookup returns CDR1 KGHDR and CDR2 SFDVKD. The CDR3 bases are TGTGCCACCAGTGATTCCTGGGGTGAGCAGTTCTTC. Encoded protein: CATSDSWGEQFF.

This clonotype appeared a few times. J is TRBJ1-3 and V is TRBV5-1; D is unresolved. Germline lookup yields CDR1 SGHRS and CDR2 YFSETQ. The CDR3 runs 14 residues. Trimming left V 5 bases short and J 9 bases short, with 18 bases between. In DNA form, the CDR3 reads TGCGCCAGCAGTTCCAACTCCGCTCCGGGCACCATATATTTT. It is translated as CASSSNSAPGTIYF.

This clonotype was seen at least ten times. The rearrangement links TRBV11-3 to TRBJ2-1; 9 bases line up with TRBD2. The trim removed 1 base at V and 2 bases at J, leaving 9 bases unmatched. CDR3 size: 18 residues. Germline V gene data show CDR1 as SGHNT and CDR2 as YENEEA. The CDR3 is CASSLGISGGTTYNEQFF. For the CDR3, the DNA is TGTGCCAGCAGCTTAGGTATTAGCGGGGGTACCACCTACAATGAGCAGTTCTTC.

This clonotype was counted many times. This rearrangement joins TRBV4-3 to TRBJ2-1; D call uncertain. The CDR3 runs 16 residues. V lost 0 bases and J 1 base, leaving 10 bases between the germline ends. Germline lookup yields CDR1 LGHNA and CDR2 YSLEER. The CDR3 DNA reads as TGCGCCAGCAGCCAAGACCCGGCTGCATCCTACAATGAGCAGTTCTTC. Translating it yields CASSQDPAASYNEQFF.

The genes are TRBV20-1 and TRBJ1-1, with D uncertain. The CDR3 has 11 amino acids. V lost 6 bases to trimming and J lost 0 bases, with 5 bases between them. Germline values: CDR1 DFQATT, CDR2 SNEGSKA (reference sequence). This CDR3 reads CSATMNTEAFF. For the CDR3, the DNA is TGCAGTGCGACGATGAACACTGAAGCTTTCTTT.

This clonotype was counted many times. V and J are TRBV5-1 and TRBJ2-1; TRBD2 agrees at 10 bases. J was trimmed by 15 bases and V by 1 base; bases with no gene match: 7. CDR1 is SGHRS and CDR2 is YFSETQ in the germline V gene. The CDR3 runs 13 residues. The CDR3 DNA follows: TGCGCCAGCAGCTTGCCTAGCGGGGGACGTCTGTTCTTC. This encodes CASSLPSGGRLFF.

V usage is TRBV6-5 and J usage is TRBJ1-3, with 8 bases fitting TRBD1. V dropped 2 bases and J dropped 8; count of bases not matched to a gene: 5. The CDR3 runs to 14 residues. In germline, CDR1 is MNHEY, CDR2 SVGAGI. This CDR3 reads CASSYQDRGYTIYF. The CDR3 DNA reads TGTGCCAGCAGTTACCAAGACAGGGGTTACACCATATATTTT.

This clonotype was picked up a small number of times. This may come from a read error, since a much larger clone is one base off. The V call is TRBV7-3, the J call TRBJ2-7; D might be TRBD1 (5 bases). The CDR3 is made up of 16 amino acids. The germline V gene encodes CDR1 SGHTA and CDR2 FQGTGA. The DNA for the CDR3 is TGTGCCGGCAGCTTAACCCCCACCGCAGGGCCCTACGAGCAGTACTTC. It is translated as CAGSLTPTAGPYEQYF.

This clonotype was observed many times. The V call is TRBV5-1, the J call TRBJ2-5; a possible D gene is TRBD1 (5 bases). V lost 5 bases and J lost 2, with 13 bases in between. In germline, CDR1 is SGHRS, CDR2 YFSETQ. The CDR3 loop spans 14 amino acids. For the CDR3, the DNA is TGCGCCAGCAGGAGAACAGGCATTCAAGAGACCCAGTACTTC. Amino acids: CASRRTGIQETQYF.

This clonotype was seen at least ten times. The J gene is TRBJ2-3, the V gene TRBV3-1; 11 bases are shared with TRBD2. V shed 4 bases, J shed 5 bases, and the junction held 2 bases outside the gene matches. Germline V CDR1 and CDR2: LGHDT, YNNKEL (reference sequence). This CDR3 spans 14 amino acids. CDR3 nucleotides: TGTGCCAGCAGCCTGACTAGCGGGGAAGATACGCAGTATTTT. Protein product: CASSLTSGEDTQYF.

This clonotype was counted between two and nine times. The rearrangement uses TRBV7-2 and TRBJ1-4; unclear D gene. CDR1 and CDR2 from the germline V gene are SGHTA and FQGNSA. This CDR3 has 14 amino acids. The germline V and J ends were trimmed by 6 bases and 8 bases, with 16 bases remaining between them. The CDR3 nucleotides read TGTGCCAGCAGACCTAGAGAAGGGCAGGAAAAACTGTTTTTT. Its protein is CASRPREGQEKLFF.

The chain joins TRBV20-1 to TRBJ1-5, with D perhaps TRBD1 (5 bases). Germline values: CDR1 DFQATT, CDR2 SNEGSKA (reference sequence). The germline V and J ends were trimmed by 6 bases and 4 bases, with 13 bases remaining between them. There are 13 residues in the CDR3. This chain's CDR3 is CSAGDSYNQPQHF. The CDR3 coding sequence is TGCAGTGCGGGAGACAGTTATAATCAGCCCCAGCATTTT.

This clonotype was seen only a few times. V and J are TRBV29-1 and TRBJ1-5, with D maybe TRBD1 (5 bases). The CDR3 is 13 residues long. V shed 2 bases and J shed 7 bases, with 12 bases lying between them. Germline V lookup: CDR1 SQVTM, CDR2 ANQGSEA. Written as DNA, the CDR3 is TGCAGCGTTGAAATAGGGGAAGGCCAGCCCCAGCATTTT. It yields the protein CSVEIGEGQPQHF.

This clonotype was detected ten times or more. The junction shows a germline mismatch at one end, possibly a read error. The chain carries TRBV12-3 or TRBV12-4 and TRBJ2-3; D possibly corresponds to TRBD1 (6 bases). The CDR3 has 16 residues. The CDR3 is CASSPGGGRGTDTQYF. The DNA for the CDR3 is TGTGCCAGCAGTCCGGGTGGGGGCAGGGGCACGGATACGCAGTATTTT.